This T cell receptor beta chain is from a study of blood T cell repertoires in COVID-19. This clone was seen repeatedly, ten times or more. CDR1 is SNHLY, CDR2 FYNNEI, per germline. The CDR3 loop spans 11 amino acids. J was trimmed by 5 bases and V by 10 bases; bases with no gene match: 4. Some clones are missing from TCRdb's copy, which holds only in-frame ones; the method was immunoSEQ multiplex PCR. The repertoire holds 280,000 or so clones, approximately 91% seen once, with approximately 8.8% in the top ten. The sample was peripheral blood. The origin of this receptor is a man between 18 and 29 years old with active or convalescent COVID-19. The J gene is TRBJ1-2, the V gene TRBV2; 7 positions match TRBD1. The CDR3, as DNA: TGTGCCACCGGGACAGCATATGGCTACACCTTC. Protein: CATGTAYGYTF.